These T cell receptor beta chains were read from a single sample in a study of tumor-infiltrating lymphocytes in primary liver carcinoma. Using its own MiXCR run on the multiplex PCR reads, TCRdb lists one record per CDR3 protein. The sample lists almost 45,000 distinct CDR3 sequences, around 80% occurring once. Sequenced: tumor-adjacent normal liver tissue. The origin of the receptors is a woman aged 25 to 45 with primary liver carcinoma and hepatitis B virus infection. CDR3s include the opening cysteine and the closing phenylalanine or tryptophan. The D gene is left open where the match is weak. Expanded clones are given a class, and other clones once, few, many or no size at all.

d_gene,abundance,j_gene,v_gene,CDR3nt,CDR3aa
TRBD1,-,TRBJ1-2,TRBV11-2,TGTGCCAGCAGTCAGGGGGGGGGAGGCTATACATTC,CASSQGGGGYTF
TRBD1,-,TRBJ2-5,TRBV11-2,TGTGCCAGCAGCTCAAGAACAGGGGGCGCGAAAGAGATCCAGTATTTC,CASSSRTGGAKEIQYF
TRBD2,-,TRBJ2-1,TRBV4-2,TGCGCCAGCAGCCAAGATTCGGGTAGCGGGAGTTTCGATGAGCAGTTCTTC,CASSQDSGSGSFDEQFF
TRBD1,many,TRBJ1-1,TRBV6-5,TGTGCCAGCAGTTACCTAGTTGGTGGGACAGGGGGAGTGAACACTGAAGCTTTCTTT,CASSYLVGGTGGVNTEAFF
-,-,TRBJ2-3,TRBV11-2,TGTGCCAGCAGACTACCGAGACAGTTCATAGATACGCAATATTTT,CASRLPRQFIDTQYF
-,once,TRBJ1-1,TRBV10-2,TGCACCATCCTCGCCGGGACTGAAGCTTTCTTC,CTILAGTEAFF
-,-,TRBJ2-7,TRBV11-1,TGTGTCAGCAGCTTAGAGACGGCCTCCTACGAGGAGTACTTC,CVSSLETASYEEYF
-,-,TRBJ2-3,TRBV7-8,TGTGCCAGTAGGAAGGGGTTGGGCACAGATACGCAGTTTTTT,CASRKGLGTDTQFF
-,-,TRBJ1-2,TRBV7-8,TGTGCCAGCAGCTCCGGCAGTGGGTCATATTGCTACACCTTC,CASSSGSGSYCYTF
TRBD2,-,TRBJ2-3,TRBV11-2,TGTGCCAGCAGCTTAGATCGGGAGGGTACGCAGTATTTT,CASSLDREGTQYF
-,-,TRBJ1-5,TRBV12-3/TRBV12-4,TGTGCCAGCCCAACAGGGTTTACTCAGCCCCAGCATTTT,CASPTGFTQPQHF
TRBD2,-,TRBJ2-3,TRBV30,TGTGCCAGGAAGAACGGGAGGCCCCCAGATACGCAGTATTTT,CARKNGRPPDTQYF
-,-,TRBJ2-7,TRBV5-5,TGTGCCAGCAGCTTCGAACAGACTATCTACGAGCAGTACTTC,CASSFEQTIYEQYF
TRBD2,-,TRBJ2-7,TRBV12-3/TRBV12-4,TGTGCCAGCAGATCCGGGACTAGCGGCTCCTACGAAGAGTACTTC,CASRSGTSGSYEEYF
-,once,TRBJ2-5,TRBV12-3/TRBV12-4,TGTGCCAGCAGTTTATGTACGGGATCAGAGACCCAGTACTTC,CASSLCTGSETQYF
-,once,TRBJ1-1,TRBV11-3,TGTGCCAGCAGCTCTAGATTGGGAACGGTGAAGACCGAAGCTTTCTTT,CASSSRLGTVKTEAFF
TRBD2,-,TRBJ2-2,TRBV2,TGTGCCAGCTGTGAAGGCGGACTAGCGGGAGGGCTCACCGGGGAGCTGTTTTTT,CASCEGGLAGGLTGELFF
TRBD2,once,TRBJ2-1,TRBV6-5,TGTGCCAGCAGTAGGACTAGCGGCCCCTACAATGAGCGGTTCTTC,CASSRTSGPYNERFF